A single T cell receptor (beta chain) is shown here with its context. Method: immunoSEQ multiplex PCR; TCRdb's copy keeps in-frame clones and lacks some. The table lists about 440,000 clones, 90% of them singletons. This record belongs to a study of Ad26.COV2.S vaccination and SARS-CoV-2 variants. Trimming shortened V by 9 bases and J by 1 base, and 15 bases separated the two germline ends. This CDR3 spans 14 amino acids. Germline-derived CDR1 and CDR2 are LGHNT and FRNRAP. Treatment of the sample: around 19 received Ad26.COV2.S at low or high dose, single or two shots; 5 received placebo; per-sample allocation not given. Repertoires come from day 63 after the first vaccine or placebo injection.

The chain couples TRBV12-5 to TRBJ2-5; possible D gene TRBD1, 6 bases. This material consisted of peripheral blood, taken in a trial of Ad26.COV2.S vaccine versus placebo. The source is a person aged 18-65 years who received the Ad26.COV2.S COVID-19 vaccine or a placebo. This CDR3 is CASARGLIQETQYF. For the CDR3, the DNA is TGTGCTAGCGCCAGGGGTCTGATCCAAGAGACCCAGTACTTC. The complete variable domain, with remaining parts taken from reference TRBV12-5 and TRBJ2-5, reads DARVTQTPRHKVTEMGQEVTMRCQPILGHNTVFWYRQTMMQGLELLAYFRNRAPLDDSGMPKDRFSAEMPDATLATLKIQPSEPRDSAVYFCASARGLIQETQYFGPGTRLLVL.